This T cell receptor beta chain was recovered during a study of T-cell reconstitution after alpha-beta-depleted transplantation in children. Study findings and constraints: The study traced high day-60 TCRbeta diversity in some patients to surviving recipient T cells and thymic progenitors. The study reportedly traced alpha-beta T cells about two months after transplant to several hundred expanded graft clones. T-cell numbers and diversity one year post-transplant derived largely from freshly generated T cells.

The V gene's germline CDR1 is LNHNV and CDR2 YYDKDF (reference sequence). V lost 8 bases to trimming and J lost 2 bases, with 12 bases between them. The CDR3 contains 14 residues. Using unique molecular identifiers, the investigators prepared the TCRbeta library. Using its own MiXCR run on the PCR reads, TCRdb lists one record per CDR3 protein. The data contain 480,000 or so distinct CDR3 sequences, over 9.5% of them singletons. This clonotype was observed a handful of times. As yet, its antigen is unknown. The sample in question was PBMCs, obtained before TCRalphabeta/CD19-depleted stem cell transplant. The receptor's source is a child under 10 years old with inherited bone marrow failure, due to receive a stem cell transplant. The J gene is TRBJ2-2, the V gene TRBV15; perhaps D is TRBD1 or TRBD2 (5 bases each). The CDR3 here is CATEGPINTGELFF. CDR3 in DNA: TGTGCCACCGAGGGACCAATAAACACCGGGGAGCTGTTTTTT.